A selection of T cell receptor beta chains follows, all from one sample in a study of CD8 T cells in Susac syndrome. MiXCR, applied by TCRdb to the immunoSEQ multiplex PCR reads, yields one record per CDR3 protein. In the table there are 150,000 to 200,000 distinct CDR3 sequences, 90% to 97% of which are singletons. The sequenced sample was CD4+ T cells from PBMCs. These receptors all stem from a human donor with multiple sclerosis. Each CDR3 is given with its conserved first and last residue. Not every row has a clone size; where given, it reads once, few, many or a size class.

NA	TRBV20-1	TRBJ2-7	CSADDRGHEQYF
NA	TRBV7-2	TRBJ2-1	CASRLTPLGGDYNEQFF
NA	TRBV3-1	TRBJ1-6	CASSQGQGASPLHF
NA	TRBV12-3/TRBV12-4	TRBJ2-1	CASSLIPSEQFF
NA	TRBV7-3	TRBJ2-3	CASSPNRVWGDTQYF
NA	TRBV2	TRBJ1-1	CASSEAVIGGQANTEAFF
NA	TRBV20-1	TRBJ2-1	CSASPVSGSYNEQFF
NA	TRBV2	TRBJ1-1	CARRIDRGGTEAFF
NA	TRBV10-3	TRBJ2-5	CAISEWTSGETQYF
NA	TRBV5-4	TRBJ2-1	CASSRQLAGGLNEQFF
few	TRBV18	TRBJ1-2	CASSPGSNYGYTF
NA	TRBV29-1	TRBJ2-1	CSVEDRRSPGPDNEQFF
NA	TRBV12-3/TRBV12-4	TRBJ2-1	CASSQGQAINEQFF
once	TRBV13	TRBJ1-1	CASSPRSGRAFF
NA	TRBV12-3/TRBV12-4	TRBJ1-2	CASRAQGLDGYTF
NA	TRBV5-4	TRBJ1-1	CASSARQGANTEAFF
NA	TRBV23-1	TRBJ2-5	CASSQSSPEVEETQYF
NA	TRBV30	TRBJ2-7	CAWSVGTGGPMYF
once	TRBV12-3/TRBV12-4	TRBJ1-1	CASSLGTFSEAFF
NA	TRBV9	TRBJ2-5	CASSVGPRQGQETQYF
NA	TRBV5-1	TRBJ1-2	CASSYTTENYGYTF
NA	TRBV30	TRBJ2-3	CAWSVQGLDTQYF
NA	TRBV20-1	TRBJ2-5	CSARVGLAGGPRTQYF
NA	TRBV4-2	TRBJ1-6	CASSQGDRDSPLHF
once	TRBV20-1	TRBJ1-2	CSAGRGPGDGYTF
NA	TRBV18	TRBJ2-7	CASSPTADSYEQYF
NA	TRBV12-3/TRBV12-4	TRBJ2-7	CASLRTDRSYEQYF
NA	TRBV20-1	TRBJ1-2	CSASGQVDYGYTF
NA	TRBV29-1	TRBJ1-3	CSASQGSSGNTIYF
NA	TRBV4-3	TRBJ2-1	CASSLRAGGGQNEQFF
NA	TRBV15	TRBJ1-4	CATSGHTGGGEKLFF
NA	TRBV3-1	TRBJ2-4	CASSQWGNIQYF
NA	TRBV29-1	TRBJ2-5	CSVLGVAGKETQYF
NA	TRBV7-8	TRBJ2-7	CASSLARRGVSDDWGYEQYF
NA	TRBV7-2	TRBJ2-1	CASSPGLVLSNEQFF
NA	TRBV14	TRBJ2-7	CASSLYNNRVQYF
once	TRBV25-1	TRBJ1-1	CASRFYTEAFF
NA	TRBV12-3/TRBV12-4	TRBJ1-6	CASSLGAGGSPLHF
NA	TRBV11-1	TRBJ2-7	CASSETGKFDEQYF
NA	TRBV7-2	TRBJ2-5	CASSLARGLGGRETQYF
once	TRBV20-1	TRBJ2-3	CSARAHSDTQYF
NA	TRBV29-1	TRBJ1-1	CSAWTGETEAFF
NA	TRBV30	TRBJ2-1	CAWTRTSSRNEQFF
NA	TRBV5-6	TRBJ2-7	CASSFLFTYEQYF
NA	TRBV5-4	TRBJ2-1	CASSTAGGPHNEQFF
NA	TRBV5-5	TRBJ2-7	CASSLMGTGNDEQYF
NA	TRBV25-1	TRBJ1-1	CASSPGQGIGAFF
few	TRBV7-2	TRBJ2-3	CASSLGLSTDTQYF
NA	TRBV11-2	TRBJ2-5	CASSPEGSRLETQYF
once	TRBV5-1	TRBJ2-3	CASSWGGSGPTDTQYF
NA	TRBV30	TRBJ1-6	CAWSVPRAGVESPLHF
once	TRBV5-1	TRBJ2-6	CASSLGGGQGTGANVLTF
NA	TRBV13	TRBJ2-7	CASSPGGTESSYEQYF
NA	TRBV12-3/TRBV12-4	TRBJ1-6	CASSQQGINSPLHF